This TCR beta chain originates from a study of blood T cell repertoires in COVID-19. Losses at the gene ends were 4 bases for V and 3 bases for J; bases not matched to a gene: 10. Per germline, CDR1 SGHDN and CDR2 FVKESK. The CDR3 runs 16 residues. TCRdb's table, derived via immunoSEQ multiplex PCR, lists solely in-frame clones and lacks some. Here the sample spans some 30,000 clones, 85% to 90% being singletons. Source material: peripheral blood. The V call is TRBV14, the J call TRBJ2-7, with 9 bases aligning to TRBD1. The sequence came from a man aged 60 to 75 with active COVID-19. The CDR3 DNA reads TGTGCCAGCAGCCCGTACTGGACAGGGGACAACTACGAGCAGTACTTC. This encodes CASSPYWTGDNYEQYF. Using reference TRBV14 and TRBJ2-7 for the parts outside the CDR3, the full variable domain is EAGVTQFPSHSVIEKGQTVTLRCDPISGHDNLYWYRRVMGKEIKFLLHFVKESKQDESGMPNNRFLAERTGGTYSTLKVQPAELEDSGVYFCASSPYWTGDNYEQYFGPGTRLTVT.